Following are 24 T cell receptor beta chains from one sample sequenced in a study of blood T cell repertoires in COVID-19 (dated by TCRdb to about 2020). Libraries were constructed by the immunoSEQ multiplex PCR assay. TCRdb took this table from immuneACCESS and kept in-frame rearrangements with V and J called. Such tables lack part of the clones; where checked against another copy, unresolved V genes explain under half of the gap, and the rest is unexplained. The sample contains 45,000 to 65,000 clones, 81% of them found a single time. Jointly, the top ten make up approximately 5.3% of the sample. Input material: peripheral blood. These receptors all stem from a woman aged 60 to 75 with acute or convalescent COVID-19.

The sample holds one count of this clone. V and J are TRBV7-6 and TRBJ1-6, with D maybe TRBD1 (6 bases). The CDR3 loop spans 15 amino acids. Deletions cut 5 bases from V and 7 bases from J, with 15 bases between. Germline V gene lookup returns CDR1 SGHVS and CDR2 FNYEAQ. Written as DNA, the CDR3 is TGTGCCAGCAGCCGCCGGGACATGGACAATTCACCCCTCCACTTT. It translates to CASSRRDMDNSPLHF.

Here the CDR3 DNA reads TGTGCCAGCAGCCAAGGTCGACTGTTTACCGGGGAGCTGTTTTTT. Protein product: CASSQGRLFTGELFF. The J gene is TRBJ2-2, the V gene TRBV3-1 (or the pseudogene TRBV3-2); D not resolved. V was clipped by 1 base and J by 5 bases, with 11 bases between them. CDR1 and CDR2 from the germline V gene are LGHDT and YNNKEL (reference sequence). The CDR3 runs 15 residues.

There are a few counts of this clone. The J gene is TRBJ2-1, the V gene TRBV5-6; TRBD1 agrees at 7 bases. This CDR3 spans 13 amino acids. The V gene's germline CDR1 is SGHDT and CDR2 YYEEEE. The V segment lost 2 bases and the J segment 5 bases; nucleotides outside the gene matches: 1. For the CDR3, the DNA is TGTGCCAGCAGCTTTGGGACAGACAATGAGCAGTTCTTC. It yields the protein CASSFGTDNEQFF.

The rearrangement links TRBV30 to TRBJ1-6, with 7 bases lining up with TRBD1. Germline values: CDR1 GTSNPN, CDR2 SVGIG (reference sequence). This CDR3 has 15 amino acids. The J segment lost 7 bases and the V segment lost 1 base, leaving 7 bases of the junction unmatched. Written as DNA, the CDR3 is TGTGCCTGGAGTGCTGGGACAGCCCAGAATTCACCCCTCCACTTT. Residues: CAWSAGTAQNSPLHF.

This clone appeared a single time. The rearrangement links TRBV19 to TRBJ2-5, with TRBD1 matching 8 bases. Germline loops: CDR1 LNHDA, CDR2 SQIVND (reference sequence). The ends lost 6 bases at V and 5 bases at J; junction bases unmatched: 5. This CDR3 spans 13 amino acids. The CDR3 coding sequence is TGTGCCAGTAGGCAGGGGGCAATCGAGACCCAGTACTTC. As protein: CASRQGAIETQYF. Full variable domain (outside the CDR3, taken from reference TRBV19 and TRBJ2-5): DGGITQSPKYLFRKEGQNVTLSCEQNLNHDAMYWYRQDPGQGLRLIYYSQIVNDFQKGDIAEGYSVSREKKESFPLTVTSAQKNPTAFYLCASRQGAIETQYFGPGTRLLVL.

This clone has only one observation. The chain carries TRBV29-1 and TRBJ1-6; tentative D call: TRBD1 (5 bases). From germline, CDR1 is SQVTM and CDR2 ANQGSEA. This CDR3 comprises 13 residues. Trimming removed 5 bases at V and 6 bases at J, with 11 bases between. The CDR3 loop is CSVLAGINSPLHF. The CDR3 DNA follows: TGCAGCGTTCTCGCAGGGATTAATTCACCCCTCCACTTT.

The rearrangement joins TRBV7-9 to TRBJ1-1; 7 bases fit TRBD1. CDR3 length: 16 amino acids. The ends lost 11 bases at V and 0 bases at J; junction bases unmatched: 15. Germline V lookup: CDR1 SEHNR, CDR2 FQNEAQ (reference sequence). CDR3 nucleotide sequence: TGTGCCGTCCAGGAAAAGGGGGCAGGAGTGAACACTGAAGCTTTCTTT. This codes for CAVQEKGAGVNTEAFF.

The rearrangement joins TRBV18 to TRBJ2-7, with a tentative D call TRBD2 (6 bases). The ends were cut back, 2 bases at V and 0 bases at J, with 14 bases in the middle. Per germline, CDR1 KGHSH and CDR2 LQKENI. This CDR3 has 16 amino acids. The CDR3 reads CASSPTSLGGSYEQYF. The CDR3 coding sequence is TGTGCCAGCTCACCAACTTCCTTGGGGGGCTCCTACGAGCAGTACTTC. The full variable domain, rest sourced from reference TRBV18 and TRBJ2-7, is NAGVMQNPRHLVRRRGQEARLRCSPMKGHSHVYWYRQLPEEGLKFMVYLQKENIIDESGMPKERFSAEFPKEGPSILRIQQVVRGDSAAYFCASSPTSLGGSYEQYFGPGTRLTVT.

The V call is TRBV5-5, the J call TRBJ1-3; the D is unclear. This CDR3 spans 14 amino acids. Germline V lookup: CDR1 SGHKS, CDR2 YYEKEE (reference sequence). The V end was cut by 4 bases, the J end by 7 bases, with 15 bases between. The CDR3, as DNA: TGTGCCAGCAGCATACAGACAAGCCCTAACACCATATATTTT. It yields the protein CASSIQTSPNTIYF.

V and J are TRBV19 and TRBJ2-1, with 7 bases identical to TRBD2. Germline V gene data show CDR1 as LNHDA and CDR2 as SQIVND (reference sequence). The CDR3 is made up of 14 amino acids. V was pared by 2 bases and J by 3 bases, with 1 base of the junction left unmatched. The chain's CDR3 is CASSISGNYNEQFF. CDR3 sequence (DNA): TGTGCCAGTAGTATAAGCGGGAACTACAATGAGCAGTTCTTC.

There are a few counts of this clone. The chain joins TRBV4-2 to TRBJ2-5; TRBD2 agrees at 7 bases. The CDR3 loop spans 17 amino acids. J was trimmed by 5 bases and V by 1 base; bases with no gene match: 13. The germline gives CDR1 LGHNA, CDR2 YNFKEQ. CDR3 protein: CASSQGSGGGKGETQYF. The CDR3 coding sequence is TGTGCCAGCAGCCAAGGCTCGGGCGGGGGAAAGGGGGAGACCCAGTACTTC.

V usage is TRBV13 and J usage is TRBJ2-7; 7 bases map to TRBD1. Germline V gene sequence: CDR1 PRHDT, CDR2 FYEKMQ (reference sequence). J was trimmed by 4 bases and V by 0 bases; bases with no gene match: 6. The CDR3 totals 15 residues. CDR3 sequence: CASSLGRGGLYEQYF. CDR3 DNA: TGTGCCAGCAGCTTAGGCCGAGGGGGCCTATACGAGCAGTACTTC.

V and J are TRBV7-2 and TRBJ1-1, with D perhaps TRBD1 (5 bases). Between the trimmed V and J ends, which lost 2 bases and 5 bases, there was a span of 9 bases. The CDR3 totals 13 residues. From germline, CDR1 is SGHTA and CDR2 FQGNSA. This CDR3 is CASSLIGGTEAFF. DNA of the CDR3: TGTGCCAGCAGCTTAATCGGGGGGACTGAAGCTTTCTTT.

The V gene is TRBV12-5, the J gene TRBJ1-1, with 7 bases identical to TRBD1. The CDR3 has 14 residues. The germline V gene encodes CDR1 LGHNT and CDR2 FRNRAP. The V segment lost 6 bases and the J segment 2 bases; nucleotides outside the gene matches: 6. The chain's CDR3 is CASGTGTVNTEAFF. CDR3 in DNA: TGTGCTAGTGGCACCGGGACAGTCAACACTGAAGCTTTCTTT.

Comment on this clone: The identical CDR3 is also encoded by other nucleotide sequences in the sample. The chain uses TRBV6-5 and TRBJ1-1; D not certain. V was pared by 0 bases and J by 1 base, with 6 bases between. The CDR3 covers 14 residues. Germline V lookup: CDR1 MNHEY, CDR2 SVGAGI. CDR3 region: CASSYSYRNTEAFF. Written as DNA, the CDR3 is TGTGCCAGCAGTTACTCTTACAGGAACACTGAAGCTTTCTTT.

V gene TRBV6-5 combines with J gene TRBJ1-6, with D tentatively TRBD1 (5 bases). The V gene's germline CDR1 is MNHEY and CDR2 SVGAGI. V dropped 6 bases and J dropped 7 bases, with 13 bases sitting between them. The CDR3 runs to 14 residues. The CDR3 reads CASRDTGENSPLHF. CDR3 DNA sequence: TGTGCCAGCAGAGACACGGGGGAGAATTCACCCCTCCACTTT.

This clone was recorded a few times. The rearrangement joins TRBV5-1 to TRBJ1-2; 9 bases match TRBD1. With 0 bases clipped from V and 8 bases from J, the junction kept 5 bases outside the gene matches. CDR3 length: 14 residues. The germline V gene has CDR1 SGHRS and CDR2 YFSETQ. The CDR3 sequence is CASSLEGQGSGYTF. The CDR3 DNA reads as TGCGCCAGCAGCTTGGAGGGACAGGGTAGCGGCTACACCTTC. Full variable domain (missing parts from reference TRBV5-1 and TRBJ1-2): KAGVTQTPRYLIKTRGQQVTLSCSPISGHRSVSWYQQTPGQGLQFLFEYFSETQRNKGNFPGRFSGRQFSNSRSEMNVSTLELGDSALYLCASSLEGQGSGYTFGSGTRLTVV.

V is TRBV20-1 and J is TRBJ1-2; D may be TRBD1 (5 bases). Germline assignment: CDR1 DFQATT and CDR2 SNEGSKA (reference sequence). Trimming removed 4 bases from V and 4 bases from J, with 7 bases in between. This CDR3 spans 11 amino acids. CDR3 nucleotide sequence: TGCAGTGCTACGGGGGTCTATGGCTACACCTTC. This translates into CSATGVYGYTF.

The V and J genes are TRBV2 and TRBJ1-5, with D maybe TRBD1 (5 bases). The V and J ends lost 3 bases and 9 bases respectively, with 6 bases between them. This CDR3 is built from 11 residues. Germline CDR1 reads SNHLY; CDR2 reads FYNNEI. The DNA for the CDR3 is TGTGCCAGCAGTGAGACAGCGCCCCAGCATTTT. Translating it yields CASSETAPQHF. The variable domain in full, completed from reference TRBV2 and TRBJ1-5, reads EPEVTQTPSHQVTQMGQEVILRCVPISNHLYFYWYRQILGQKVEFLVSFYNNEISEKSEIFDDQFSVERPDGSNFTLKIRSTKLEDSAMYFCASSETAPQHFGDGTRLSIL.

The gene calls are TRBV5-1 and TRBJ2-7, with D maybe TRBD1 (6 bases). Trimming pared 2 bases from V and 0 bases from J, leaving 9 bases between. Germline V gene sequence: CDR1 SGHRS, CDR2 YFSETQ. The CDR3 extends over 14 amino acids. The CDR3 region is CASSFSDSSYEQYF. The CDR3 bases are TGCGCCAGCAGCTTCTCGGACAGCTCCTACGAGCAGTACTTC.

This clone has more than one count but fewer than ten. The chain is built from TRBV2 and TRBJ1-1; 7 bases align to TRBD1. V lost 6 bases, J lost 0 bases, and 4 bases stayed unmatched. The CDR3 totals 14 residues. Germline V CDR1 and CDR2: SNHLY, FYNNEI. The CDR3 nucleotides are TGTGCCAGCAGGGGGGACAGAATGAACACTGAAGCTTTCTTT. Its translation: CASRGDRMNTEAFF.

V usage is TRBV6-5 and J usage is TRBJ1-2; 8 positions match TRBD1. This CDR3 is 15 amino acids long. CDR1 and CDR2 (germline): MNHEY, SVGAGI. V lost 0 bases and J lost 6; bases outside the gene matches: 6. In DNA, the CDR3 is TGTGCCAGCAGTTACTCCGGCGACAGGGGAGATGGCTACACCTTC. Its translation: CASSYSGDRGDGYTF.

This rearrangement joins TRBV19 to TRBJ1-1; D remains ambiguous. CDR1 LNHDA and CDR2 SQIVND come from the germline V gene (reference sequence). The CDR3 has 12 residues. V was pared by 6 bases and J by 1 base, with 6 bases between. CDR3 region: CASREQNTEAFF. For the CDR3, the DNA is TGTGCCAGTAGAGAACAGAACACTGAAGCTTTCTTT. The full variable domain, in which reference TRBV19 and TRBJ1-1 provide the parts outside the CDR3, is DGGITQSPKYLFRKEGQNVTLSCEQNLNHDAMYWYRQDPGQGLRLIYYSQIVNDFQKGDIAEGYSVSREKKESFPLTVTSAQKNPTAFYLCASREQNTEAFFGQGTRLTVV.

The rearrangement uses TRBV7-8 and TRBJ2-2; the match to TRBD1 covers 10 bases. This CDR3 has 17 amino acids. Germline V CDR1 and CDR2: SGHVS, FQNEAQ. After removal of 1 base from V and 4 bases from J, the junction contained 6 bases not matched to a gene. The CDR3 DNA is TGTGCCAGCAGCTTAGGCCGGACAGGGGGACGCACCGGGGAGCTGTTTTTT. Encoded protein: CASSLGRTGGRTGELFF.